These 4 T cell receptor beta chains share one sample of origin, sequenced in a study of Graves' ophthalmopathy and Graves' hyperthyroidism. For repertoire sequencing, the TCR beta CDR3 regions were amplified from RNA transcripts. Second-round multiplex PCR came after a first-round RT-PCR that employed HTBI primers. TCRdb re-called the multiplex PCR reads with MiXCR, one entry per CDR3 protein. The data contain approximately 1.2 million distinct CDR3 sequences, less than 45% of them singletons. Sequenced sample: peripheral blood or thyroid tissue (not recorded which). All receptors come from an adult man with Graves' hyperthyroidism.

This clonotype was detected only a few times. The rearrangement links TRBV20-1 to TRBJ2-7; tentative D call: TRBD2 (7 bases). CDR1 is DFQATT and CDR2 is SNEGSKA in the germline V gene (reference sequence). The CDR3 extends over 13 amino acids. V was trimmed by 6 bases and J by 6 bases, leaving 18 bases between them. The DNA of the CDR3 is TGCAGTGCCGACGCCAGGGAGGGGGGCGAGCAGTACTTC. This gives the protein CSADAREGGEQYF.

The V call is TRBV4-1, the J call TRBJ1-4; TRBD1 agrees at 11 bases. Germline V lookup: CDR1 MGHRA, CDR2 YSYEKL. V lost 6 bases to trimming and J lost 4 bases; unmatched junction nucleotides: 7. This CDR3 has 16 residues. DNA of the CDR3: TGCGCCAGCAGGGACAGGGGGCTCTGGAATAATGAAAAACTGTTTTTT. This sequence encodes CASRDRGLWNNEKLFF.

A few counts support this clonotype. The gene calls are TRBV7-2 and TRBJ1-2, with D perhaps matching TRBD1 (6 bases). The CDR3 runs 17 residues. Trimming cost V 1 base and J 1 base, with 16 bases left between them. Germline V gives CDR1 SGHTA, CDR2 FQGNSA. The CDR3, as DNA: TGTGCCAGCAGCTTAGGGGGGCTTGGGGCAAATAACTATGGCTACACCTTC. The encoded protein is CASSLGGLGANNYGYTF. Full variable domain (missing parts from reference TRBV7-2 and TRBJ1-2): GAGVSQSPSNKVTEKGKDVELRCDPISGHTALYWYRQSLGQGLEFLIYFQGNSAPDKSGLPSDRFSAERTGGSVSTLTIQRTQQEDSAVYLCASSLGGLGANNYGYTFGSGTRLTVV.

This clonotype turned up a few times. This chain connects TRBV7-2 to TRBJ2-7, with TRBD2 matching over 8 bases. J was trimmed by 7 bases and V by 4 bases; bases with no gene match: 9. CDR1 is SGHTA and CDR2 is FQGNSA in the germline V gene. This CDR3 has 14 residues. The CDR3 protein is CASSSWREVGEQYF. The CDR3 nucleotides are TGTGCCAGCAGCTCTTGGCGGGAGGTAGGGGAGCAGTACTTC.